This entry lists 23 T cell receptor beta chains sequenced from one sample in a study of untreated major depressive disorder. Assay used: immunoSEQ multiplex PCR; TCRdb lists only in-frame clones, some missing. The sample lists about 21,000 clones, about 90% occurring once. Specimen: CD4+ T cells from PBMCs. Source of these receptors: a woman between 40 and 50 years old in good health.

The genes are TRBV6-1 and TRBJ2-7; TRBD1 might be the D (7 bases). The CDR3 contains 15 residues. With 4 bases removed from V and 0 bases from J, the gap between germline ends came to 13 bases. Germline lookup yields CDR1 MNHNS and CDR2 SASEGT. CDR3 in DNA: TGTGCCAGCAGTGGGAACAGGGGAGGCTCCTACGAGCAGTACTTC. This sequence encodes CASSGNRGGSYEQYF.

This clone was recorded a few times. The rearrangement uses TRBV4-1 and TRBJ1-2; D ambiguous. Germline V gene lookup returns CDR1 MGHRA and CDR2 YSYEKL. The CDR3 is made up of 14 amino acids. V was trimmed by 0 bases and J by 10 bases, leaving 15 bases between them. As DNA, the CDR3 is TGCGCCAGCAGCCAAGATCAGGCCCAGCTCGTCTACACCTTC. Protein: CASSQDQAQLVYTF.

The V gene is TRBV19, the J gene TRBJ1-1; no reliable D call. V shed 8 bases and J shed 4 bases, with 17 bases lying between them. Looked up from germline, CDR1 is LNHDA and CDR2 is SQIVND (reference sequence). This CDR3 contains 14 residues. The CDR3 region has the DNA TGTGCCAGTCAAAACGGCCTTACCCGCACTGAAGCTTTCTTT. The encoded protein is CASQNGLTRTEAFF.

CDR3 in DNA: TGTGCCAGCAGCCCCGGGACTCGGGAAGAGACCCAGTACTTC. It specifies CASSPGTREETQYF. The J gene is TRBJ2-5, the V gene TRBV7-6, with a weak D call TRBD2 (6 bases). This CDR3 spans 14 amino acids. From germline, CDR1 is SGHVS and CDR2 FNYEAQ. V was trimmed by 5 bases and J by 3 bases, leaving 13 bases between them.

The chain recombines TRBV4-1 with TRBJ1-1; TRBD1 might be the D (5 bases). Germline V lookup: CDR1 MGHRA, CDR2 YSYEKL. V was trimmed by 4 bases and J by 10 bases, leaving 22 bases between them. The CDR3 totals 15 residues. CDR3 in amino acids: CASSLFPLTENGAFF. CDR3 DNA sequence: TGCGCCAGCAGCCTTTTCCCGCTGACAGAGAATGGAGCTTTCTTT.

This clone was recorded only once. The V call is TRBV10-3, the J call TRBJ2-7; the match to TRBD1 covers 8 bases. Germline V gives CDR1 ENHRY, CDR2 SYGVKD. J was trimmed by 0 bases and V by 2 bases; bases with no gene match: 3. The CDR3 covers 15 residues. The CDR3: CAISEAGQGSYEQYF. CDR3 DNA: TGTGCCATCAGTGAGGCTGGACAGGGCTCCTACGAGCAGTACTTC.

The rearrangement links TRBV19 to TRBJ1-2; D not resolved. Trimming cost V 7 bases and J 0 bases, with 24 bases left between them. Germline V gene lookup returns CDR1 LNHDA and CDR2 SQIVND (reference sequence). The CDR3 is 18 residues long. DNA of the CDR3: TGTGCCAGTACCACCGGGCAGAATCCCACACTAGCTAACTATGGCTACACCTTC. Its protein is CASTTGQNPTLANYGYTF.

The V call is TRBV29-1, the J call TRBJ2-3; D is possibly TRBD1 (6 bases). The V gene's germline CDR1 is SQVTM and CDR2 ANQGSEA. Trimming left V 4 bases short and J 6 bases short, with 17 bases between. The CDR3 sequence is 14 residues long. The CDR3 nucleotides read TGCAGCGTTGTGGTACAGGGTCTTTTCGATACGCAGTATTTT. This codes for CSVVVQGLFDTQYF.

V gene TRBV28 combines with J gene TRBJ2-1, with D perhaps TRBD2 (5 bases). The CDR3 runs 13 residues. Germline V gene data show CDR1 as MDHEN and CDR2 as SYDVKM. Trimming shortened V by 3 bases and J by 9 bases, and 12 bases separated the two germline ends. For the CDR3, the DNA is TGTGCCAGCAGTTTTTTGAGGGCGGGTGAGCAGTTCTTC. The encoded protein is CASSFLRAGEQFF.

This chain joins TRBV2 and TRBJ1-3; D not certain. The CDR3 covers 12 residues. Germline-derived CDR1 and CDR2 are SNHLY and FYNNEI. V lost 7 bases, J lost 4 bases, and 8 bases lay in between. CDR3 protein: CASKGSGNTIYF. The CDR3 bases are TGTGCCAGCAAAGGCTCCGGAAACACCATATATTTT. The full variable domain, in which reference TRBV2 and TRBJ1-3 provide the parts outside the CDR3, is EPEVTQTPSHQVTQMGQEVILRCVPISNHLYFYWYRQILGQKVEFLVSFYNNEISEKSEIFDDQFSVERPDGSNFTLKIRSTKLEDSAMYFCASKGSGNTIYFGEGSWLTVV.

This clone was recorded a few times. The CDR3 DNA reads as TGTGCCAGCTCCGGACAGGGACTAACTGGAAACACCATATATTTT. Protein: CASSGQGLTGNTIYF. The chain is built from TRBV5-4 and TRBJ1-3; TRBD1 aligns across 8 bases. The V and J ends lost 7 bases and 2 bases, in that order; junction bases with no gene match: 8. The CDR3 has 15 residues. Germline-derived CDR1 and CDR2 are SGHNT and YYREEE (reference sequence).

The rearrangement uses TRBV7-2 and TRBJ1-2, with D hard to call. V lost 5 bases to trimming and J lost 4 bases, with 11 bases between them. CDR3 length: 13 amino acids. Germline-derived CDR1 and CDR2 are SGHTA and FQGNSA. The chain's CDR3 is CASSVYLGYGYTF. CDR3 DNA sequence: TGTGCCAGCAGCGTGTATCTAGGCTATGGCTACACCTTC.

A single count supports this clone. V gene TRBV5-5 combines with J gene TRBJ2-7; D gene unclear. V was pared by 0 bases and J by 7 bases, with 8 bases between. The CDR3 totals 12 residues. In germline, CDR1 is SGHKS, CDR2 YYEKEE (reference sequence). CDR3 DNA sequence: TGTGCCAGCAGCTTGGCCGCTAGGGAGCAGTACTTC. Translation: CASSLAAREQYF.

This clone occurred a few times. The V call is TRBV4-1, the J call TRBJ2-7, with TRBD2 identical over 14 bases. J was trimmed by 7 bases and V by 1 base; bases with no gene match: 12. This CDR3 is 18 amino acids long. In germline, CDR1 is MGHRA, CDR2 YSYEKL. The CDR3 DNA reads as TGCGCCAGCAGCCAAGTTTTCCGGACTAGCGGGAGGATTCGGGAGCAGTACTTC. Translation: CASSQVFRTSGRIREQYF.

The chain recombines TRBV6-1 with TRBJ1-2; 7 positions match TRBD1. V was clipped by 10 bases and J by 1 base; unmatched bases: 6. From germline, CDR1 is MNHNS and CDR2 SASEGT. The CDR3 has 13 amino acids. The CDR3 reads CATETGSNYGYTF. CDR3 sequence (DNA): TGTGCCACTGAGACAGGGAGTAACTATGGCTACACCTTC.

Only one count was recorded for this clone. The chain joins TRBV13 to TRBJ2-3; 12 positions agree with TRBD2. Germline V gene data show CDR1 as PRHDT and CDR2 as FYEKMQ (reference sequence). This CDR3 region has 14 residues. The ends lost 6 bases at V and 4 bases at J; junction bases unmatched: 2. CDR3 sequence: CASSRLAGADTQYF. CDR3 in DNA: TGTGCCAGCAGTCGACTAGCGGGGGCAGATACGCAGTATTTT.

The chain carries TRBV19 and TRBJ2-7; TRBD1 matches 7 bases. With V trimmed by 4 bases and J by 4 bases, 16 bases remained unmatched. The length of the CDR3 is 17 residues. CDR1 is LNHDA and CDR2 is SQIVND in the germline V gene (reference sequence). Here the CDR3 reads CASSKGRPGQRLYEQYF. The CDR3 DNA is TGTGCCAGTAGTAAGGGAAGGCCGGGACAGAGACTATACGAGCAGTACTTC.

The CDR3 coding sequence is TGTGCCAGCAGTTCGACACCTACCCGAAACTATGGCTACACCTTC. This gives the protein CASSSTPTRNYGYTF. V gene TRBV27 combines with J gene TRBJ1-2; no reliable D call. The CDR3 is 15 residues long. V was trimmed by 4 bases and J by 2 bases, leaving 14 bases between them. The germline CDR1 and CDR2 sequences are MNHEY and SMNVEV (reference sequence).

The J gene is TRBJ2-6, the V gene TRBV28, with a possible D match to TRBD2 (6 bases). Per germline, CDR1 MDHEN and CDR2 SYDVKM. Trimming removed 6 bases at V and 1 base at J, with 19 bases between. The length of the CDR3 is 18 residues. The CDR3, as DNA: TGTGCCAGCAGAAACCGGGACTCAGGGCTATCTGGGGCCAACGTCCTGACTTTC. This sequence encodes CASRNRDSGLSGANVLTF.

This chain links TRBV18 with TRBJ2-1, with 12 positions matching TRBD2. V shed 3 bases and J 5 bases; nucleotides not matched to a gene: 2. The germline CDR1 and CDR2 sequences are KGHSH and LQKENI. The CDR3 is 15 amino acids. CDR3: CASSPWTSGNNEQFF. The CDR3 coding sequence is TGTGCCAGCTCACCCTGGACTAGCGGGAACAATGAGCAGTTCTTC.

This rearrangement joins TRBV7-3 to TRBJ1-1; D remains unclear. In germline, CDR1 is SGHTA, CDR2 FQGTGA. The CDR3 has 14 amino acids. V lost 5 bases, J lost 4 bases, and 14 bases lay in between. For the CDR3, the DNA is TGTGCCAGCAGCCTAAGCGAGGTCGGCACTGAAGCTTTCTTT. Protein product: CASSLSEVGTEAFF.

This chain connects TRBV27 to TRBJ1-5; D not resolved. The CDR3 runs to 15 residues. The germline V gene has CDR1 MNHEY and CDR2 SMNVEV (reference sequence). V dropped 4 bases and J dropped 2 bases, with 12 bases sitting between them. CDR3 bases: TGTGCCAGCAGTTCAGAGGGCTATGGCAATCAGCCCCAGCATTTT. Protein product: CASSSEGYGNQPQHF.

In DNA, the CDR3 is TGTGCCAGCACCCCAGGGGGTAGCACGGCTAATGAAAAACTGTTTTTT. Amino acids: CASTPGGSTANEKLFF. This chain links TRBV28 with TRBJ1-4; TRBD1 matches 7 bases. The ends lost 7 bases at V and 3 bases at J; junction bases unmatched: 11. The CDR3 extends over 16 amino acids. CDR1 is MDHEN, CDR2 SYDVKM, per germline.